The present T cell receptor beta chain was sequenced within a study of chemoradiotherapy in HPV16-positive cancers. As regards this clone: The target antigen is unknown.

In germline, CDR1 is GTSNPN, CDR2 SVGIG (reference sequence). The CDR3 covers 14 residues. The trim removed 4 bases at V and 10 bases at J, leaving 9 bases unmatched. TCRdb's table, derived via immunoSEQ multiplex PCR, lists solely in-frame clones and lacks some. Here the sample spans fewer than 18,000 clones, over 70% being singletons. Samples were taken several times over chemoradiotherapy. Whole-study results and caveats: During treatment, candidate HPV-specific clones and E7-related motifs expanded in tumor. For HPV16-positive patients, expanding HPV-responsive T cells associated with longer recurrence-free survival. The functional HPV-specific definition rests on just a couple of HPV16-positive patients.

This rearrangement joins TRBV30 to TRBJ1-6; 8 nucleotides agree with TRBD1. The material was obtained from a patient who underwent chemoradiotherapy. The receptor was isolated from a human donor with HPV-associated anogenital cancer. CDR3 protein: CAWITGTGLSPLHF. DNA for the CDR3: TGTGCCTGGATTACCGGGACAGGCTTATCACCCCTCCACTTT.